The 8 T cell receptor beta chains given below trace back to one sample, sequenced in a study of cytomegalovirus exposure and HLA in healthy donors. Use of 60 Vbeta and 13 Jbeta primers characterized the PCR. Clones were sequenced by immunoSEQ multiplex PCR, and TCRdb holds only the in-frame ones, with some missing. The top ten hold 2% to 3% of the sample, which has about 150,000 clones, about four fifths seen once. Sequenced: PBMCs. The receptor source for this set is a male donor in good health and CMV-seronegative.

Concerning this clone: Distinct nucleotide sequences in the sample also encode this CDR3. The chain couples TRBV7-2 to TRBJ2-7; 7 bases match TRBD2. Germline V gives CDR1 SGHTA, CDR2 FQGNSA. V dropped 5 bases and J dropped 0; count of bases not matched to a gene: 4. The CDR3 has 14 amino acids. CDR3 loop: CASSLGLGSYEQYF. The CDR3 nucleotides read TGTGCCAGCAGCCTCGGACTAGGCTCCTACGAGCAGTACTTC.

The chain joins TRBV30 to TRBJ2-7, with 10 bases fitting TRBD2. The junction had 15 bases not matched to a gene; V was cut back by 4 bases and J by 3 bases. CDR1 and CDR2 (germline): GTSNPN, SVGIG (reference sequence). The CDR3 spans 17 residues. The CDR3 spells CAWNSKNPSGGHYEQYF. For the CDR3, the DNA is TGTGCCTGGAATTCCAAAAATCCTAGCGGGGGCCACTACGAGCAGTACTTC.

In the case of this clone: The junction and the germline gene differ at one end; a read error may be behind it. The chain employs TRBV6-5 and TRBJ2-2, with 8 bases that match TRBD2. CDR1 is MNHEY and CDR2 is SVGAGI in the germline V gene. This CDR3 spans 15 amino acids. The CDR3 DNA reads TGTGCCAGCAGCTACTCGGGGGGGCCGGGCGGGGAGCTGTTTTTT. Its translation: CASSYSGGPGGELFF.

V is TRBV5-4 and J is TRBJ2-5, with TRBD1 identical over 7 bases. In germline, CDR1 is SGHNT, CDR2 YYREEE (reference sequence). With V trimmed by 4 bases and J by 7 bases, 10 bases remained unmatched. The CDR3 contains 14 residues. CDR3 amino acids: CASSPIDREGTQYF. Written as DNA, the CDR3 is TGTGCCAGCAGCCCGATTGACAGGGAAGGGACCCAGTACTTC.

The count of this clone is one. The chain links TRBV19 to TRBJ1-1, with D maybe TRBD1 (6 bases). The V end was cut by 4 bases, the J end by 5 bases, with 20 bases between. There are 16 residues in the CDR3. Germline lookup yields CDR1 LNHDA and CDR2 SQIVND (reference sequence). The CDR3 spells CASSTSRDTQGTEAFF. CDR3 coding DNA: TGTGCCAGTAGTACTTCAAGGGACACACAAGGTACTGAAGCTTTCTTT. The variable domain in full, completed from reference TRBV19 and TRBJ1-1, reads DGGITQSPKYLFRKEGQNVTLSCEQNLNHDAMYWYRQDPGQGLRLIYYSQIVNDFQKGDIAEGYSVSREKKESFPLTVTSAQKNPTAFYLCASSTSRDTQGTEAFFGQGTRLTVV.

The V and J genes are TRBV5-1 and TRBJ2-3; 7 nucleotides match TRBD2. The CDR3 has 15 residues. The V segment lost 1 base and the J segment 2 bases; nucleotides outside the gene matches: 4. Looked up from germline, CDR1 is SGHRS and CDR2 is YFSETQ. For the CDR3, the DNA is TGCGCCAGCAGCTTGAGAGGGACTAACACAGATACGCAGTATTTT. Amino acid sequence: CASSLRGTNTDTQYF. Drawing the rest from reference TRBV5-1 and TRBJ2-3, the complete variable domain is KAGVTQTPRYLIKTRGQQVTLSCSPISGHRSVSWYQQTPGQGLQFLFEYFSETQRNKGNFPGRFSGRQFSNSRSEMNVSTLELGDSALYLCASSLRGTNTDTQYFGPGTRLTVL.

This chain connects TRBV15 to TRBJ2-2; D gene ambiguous. V shed 5 bases and J shed 3 bases, with 10 bases lying between them. Germline loops: CDR1 LNHNV, CDR2 YYDKDF (reference sequence). This CDR3 region has 14 residues. The CDR3 here is CATSFGRDTGELFF. CDR3 coding DNA: TGTGCCACCAGCTTCGGTCGGGACACCGGGGAGCTGTTTTTT.

J is TRBJ1-1 and V is TRBV18; D gene ambiguous. Germline V CDR1 and CDR2: KGHSH, LQKENI. Trimming cost V 7 bases and J 0 bases, with 12 bases left between them. CDR3 length: 14 residues. CDR3 sequence reads: CASLSTNMNTEAFF. The CDR3 DNA reads TGTGCCAGCTTATCAACAAATATGAACACTGAAGCTTTCTTT.